This TCR beta chain comes out of a study of blood T cell repertoires in COVID-19. At the level of the study: PBMCs, B-cell-depleted T cells, or T cells provided the cDNA or gDNA that made up the material.

Source study methods: Reference gene primer amplification yielded estimated nucleated cell counts. Generated by immunoSEQ multiplex PCR, the TCRdb table keeps only in-frame clones and is missing some. From that table come the V and J calls and clone size; the DNA was used to work out D and trimming. Here the sample spans 240,000 or so clones, approximately 90% being singletons. Individuals drawn from about 26 US areas were roughly 18 to 89 years old. Participants had their cohort set by participant-reported clinical history. The TCR was taken from a man between 45 and 60 years old who had been exposed to COVID-19. The sample consisted of PBMCs or T cells enriched from blood (not recorded which).

The CDR3 DNA is TGTGCCAGCAGCTTAGCGCGGACTAGCGGTCGAGGGGCAGATACGCAGTATTTT. It encodes CASSLARTSGRGADTQYF. The V gene is TRBV7-2, the J gene TRBJ2-3, with 10 bases that match TRBD2. The trim removed 0 bases at V and 4 bases at J, leaving 10 bases unmatched. CDR1 SGHTA and CDR2 FQGNSA come from the germline V gene. CDR3 length: 18 amino acids.